The clone carrying this T cell receptor (beta chain) was seen a few times. This record comes from a study of control samples from healthy donors and cancer patients. The repertoire was sequenced with immunoSEQ multiplex PCR; TCRdb's copy has only in-frame clones and lacks some. This sample has about 120,000 clones, with 80% to 90% found just once. CDR3 length: 17 residues. Trimming removed 0 bases from V and 6 bases from J, with 16 bases in between. Germline V gene lookup returns CDR1 SGHKS and CDR2 YYEKEE (reference sequence). The clonotype originates from a man aged 50-59 years in good health. The chain recombines TRBV5-5 with TRBJ1-6; D might be TRBD1 (5 bases). Sequenced sample: blood. The CDR3 here is CASSLDQGGRINSPLHF. The CDR3 region has the DNA TGTGCCAGCAGCTTGGATCAGGGCGGGAGGATTAATTCACCCCTCCACTTT.